This passage covers 18 T cell receptor beta chains from one sample sequenced in a study of blood T cell repertoires in COVID-19. Clones were sequenced by immunoSEQ multiplex PCR, and TCRdb holds only the in-frame ones, with some missing. The data show some 490,000 clones, about 85% seen once. The specimen was PBMCs or T cells enriched from blood (not recorded which). These receptor sequences come from a woman aged 60-75 years who had recovered from COVID-19.

The chain uses TRBV2 and TRBJ1-5, with D uncertain. Germline V gene lookup returns CDR1 SNHLY and CDR2 FYNNEI. Trimming took 0 bases from V and 3 from J, leaving 9 bases between them. This CDR3 has 15 amino acids. The CDR3, as DNA: TGTGCCAGCAGTGAAGCGTGGCCGTCCAATCAGCCCCAGCATTTT. Translating it yields CASSEAWPSNQPQHF.

This chain uses TRBV27 with TRBJ2-3; TRBD2 matches at 8 bases. The CDR3 runs 18 residues. With V trimmed by 6 bases and J by 0 bases, 14 bases remained unmatched. Germline V CDR1 and CDR2: MNHEY, SMNVEV (reference sequence). The CDR3 is CASRRGVSGGWSTDTQYF. CDR3 bases: TGTGCCAGCAGAAGGGGGGTCAGCGGGGGATGGAGCACAGATACGCAGTATTTT.

The chain recombines TRBV7-2 with TRBJ2-7; D might be TRBD2 (6 bases). Trimming cost V 5 bases and J 7 bases, with 15 bases left between them. The CDR3 is 13 residues long. Germline assignment: CDR1 SGHTA and CDR2 FQGNSA. CDR3 residues: CASSAGRGGEQYV. Written as DNA, the CDR3 is TGTGCCAGCAGCGCTGGGCGGGGTGGGGAGCAGTACGTC.

This clone was seen a few times. The rearrangement links TRBV19 to TRBJ2-3, with 7 bases fitting TRBD2. V lost 4 bases to trimming and J lost 1 base; unmatched junction nucleotides: 5. The CDR3 extends over 15 amino acids. Germline loops: CDR1 LNHDA, CDR2 SQIVND (reference sequence). CDR3 in amino acids: CASSREGLGTDTQYF. CDR3 DNA sequence: TGTGCCAGTAGTAGGGAGGGGCTCGGCACAGATACGCAGTATTTT.

This clone was detected ten times or more. The genes are TRBV11-3 and TRBJ1-2; 10 bases match TRBD1. Unmatched junction bases numbered 5, after V lost 5 bases and J lost 2 bases. Looked up from germline, CDR1 is SGHNT and CDR2 is YENEEA. The CDR3 is 15 amino acids. For the CDR3, the DNA is TGTGCCAGCAGCCCCCCGGGACAGGGGAACTATGGCTACACCTTC. Amino acids: CASSPPGQGNYGYTF. Full variable domain (missing parts from reference TRBV11-3 and TRBJ1-2): EAGVVQSPRYKIIEKKQPVAFWCNPISGHNTLYWYLQNLGQGPELLIRYENEEAVDDSQLPKDRFSAERLKGVDSTLKIQPAELGDSAVYLCASSPPGQGNYGYTFGSGTRLTVV.

The chain is built from TRBV19 and TRBJ1-5; D call uncertain. The CDR3 loop spans 13 amino acids. Germline CDR1 is LNHDA and CDR2 is SQIVND (reference sequence). V was clipped by 0 bases and J by 13 bases, with 13 bases between them. For the CDR3, the DNA is TGTGCCAGTAGTATAGATGTCAGGAGGCCTCAGCATTTT. Translation: CASSIDVRRPQHF.

This chain links TRBV3-1 (or the pseudogene TRBV3-2) with TRBJ1-2, with a weak D call TRBD1 (6 bases). The CDR3 has 14 amino acids. Germline-derived CDR1 and CDR2 are LGHDT and YNNKEL (reference sequence). Between the trimmed V and J ends, which lost 2 bases and 6 bases, there was a span of 13 bases. CDR3 in amino acids: CASSQKQGWDGYTF. The CDR3 DNA reads as TGTGCCAGCAGCCAAAAACAGGGATGGGATGGCTACACCTTC.

The chain combines TRBV2 with TRBJ2-3; D gene unclear. Germline-derived CDR1 and CDR2 are SNHLY and FYNNEI. Deletions cut 4 bases from V and 4 bases from J, with 9 bases between. The CDR3 sequence is 13 residues long. CDR3 bases: TGTGCCAGCAGTGGCCACATCGCAGATACGCAGTATTTT. It translates to CASSGHIADTQYF. The full variable domain, its missing parts supplied by reference TRBV2 and TRBJ2-3, is EPEVTQTPSHQVTQMGQEVILRCVPISNHLYFYWYRQILGQKVEFLVSFYNNEISEKSEIFDDQFSVERPDGSNFTLKIRSTKLEDSAMYFCASSGHIADTQYFGPGTRLTVL.

The gene calls are TRBV11-2 and TRBJ2-6; 7 nucleotides match TRBD2. CDR3 size: 18 residues. The germline gives CDR1 SGHAT, CDR2 FQNNGV. The trim removed 5 bases at V and 3 bases at J, leaving 13 bases unmatched. CDR3 DNA sequence: TGTGCCAGCAGCCCGGGGGGTAGGGGAGAGGTTGGGGCCAACGTCCTGACTTTC. This sequence encodes CASSPGGRGEVGANVLTF.

This chain connects TRBV6-5 to TRBJ2-3; maybe TRBD2 (6 bases). The CDR3 has 13 amino acids. The ends were cut back, 6 bases at V and 4 bases at J, with 11 bases in the middle. Germline lookup yields CDR1 MNHEY and CDR2 SVGAGI. This CDR3 is CASRTPGADTQYF. CDR3 nucleotides: TGTGCCAGCAGAACCCCGGGAGCAGATACGCAGTATTTT.

This chain joins TRBV2 and TRBJ1-4, with 8 bases lining up with TRBD1. This CDR3 has 14 residues. The V and J ends lost 7 bases and 7 bases, in that order; junction bases with no gene match: 8. Germline values: CDR1 SNHLY, CDR2 FYNNEI. CDR3 region: CASTPDRVGEKLFF. The CDR3 bases are TGTGCCAGCACCCCGGACAGGGTGGGTGAAAAACTGTTTTTT. Drawing the rest from reference TRBV2 and TRBJ1-4, the complete variable domain is EPEVTQTPSHQVTQMGQEVILRCVPISNHLYFYWYRQILGQKVEFLVSFYNNEISEKSEIFDDQFSVERPDGSNFTLKIRSTKLEDSAMYFCASTPDRVGEKLFFGSGTQLSVL.

This chain's CDR3 is CASSGRQFYYNEQFF. DNA of the CDR3: TGTGCCAGTAGTGGAAGACAGTTCTACTACAATGAGCAGTTCTTC. The genes are TRBV19 and TRBJ2-1; D is possibly TRBD1 (5 bases). Germline CDR1 is LNHDA and CDR2 is SQIVND (reference sequence). The V gene lost 5 bases and the J gene lost 3 bases, with 14 bases spanning the gap. The CDR3 totals 15 residues.

The V gene is TRBV15, the J gene TRBJ1-6, with D possibly being TRBD1 (6 bases). The CDR3 totals 15 residues. CDR1 and CDR2 from the germline V gene are LNHNV and YYDKDF (reference sequence). With 1 base removed from V and 9 bases from J, the gap between germline ends came to 13 bases. CDR3 sequence: CATSRGIGTISPLHF. The CDR3 coding sequence is TGTGCCACCAGCAGAGGGATAGGGACAATTTCACCCCTCCACTTT.

In this sample, this clone turned up once. The rearrangement uses TRBV27 and TRBJ2-7, with TRBD1 as a possible D gene (5 bases). With 3 bases removed from V and 6 bases from J, the gap between germline ends came to 12 bases. CDR1 MNHEY and CDR2 SMNVEV come from the germline V gene (reference sequence). This CDR3 region has 13 residues. The CDR3 protein is CASSFQAGFEQYV. For the CDR3, the DNA is TGTGCCAGCAGTTTTCAAGCAGGGTTCGAGCAGTACGTC.

The chain uses TRBV15 and TRBJ2-7, with a weak D call TRBD1 (6 bases). V lost 4 bases and J lost 7, with 14 bases in between. Germline CDR1 LNHNV, CDR2 YYDKDF (reference sequence). The CDR3 runs to 13 residues. The CDR3 sequence: CATSIWTVGEQYV. The CDR3 DNA reads TGTGCCACCAGCATCTGGACAGTTGGGGAGCAGTACGTC.

CDR3 nucleotides: TGTGCCAGCAGCGTAGGGAGCAGCAATCAGCCCCAGCATTTT. It yields the protein CASSVGSSNQPQHF. The chain combines TRBV9 with TRBJ1-5; the D is unclear. Germline-derived CDR1 and CDR2 are SGDLS and YYNGEE. V was clipped by 0 bases and J by 1 base, with 5 bases between them. The CDR3 spans 14 residues.

The chain combines TRBV5-8 with TRBJ1-1; no clear D. The CDR3 covers 12 residues. CDR1 and CDR2 (germline): SGHTS, YDEGEE. V was pared by 5 bases and J by 2 bases, with 7 bases between. The CDR3 is CASSTRNTEAFF. CDR3 in DNA: TGTGCCAGCAGTACGAGAAACACTGAAGCTTTCTTT.

This clone was detected only once. J is TRBJ1-6 and V is TRBV7-2; D not certain. Germline CDR1 and CDR2: SGHTA and FQGNSA. This CDR3 spans 17 amino acids. Trimming stripped 2 bases from V and 6 bases from J, with 17 bases between. The CDR3 sequence is CASSLSDPGWSNSPLHF. CDR3 coding DNA: TGTGCCAGCAGCTTATCCGACCCGGGGTGGTCTAATTCACCCCTCCACTTT.